The 26 T cell receptor beta chains below were found in one sample sequenced in a study of control samples from healthy donors and cancer patients. Sequencing used immunoSEQ multiplex PCR; TCRdb keeps in-frame clones, though not all of them. Of about 18,000 clones in the sample, 86% were seen once. The sample consisted of PBMCs. The receptors were gathered from a woman in her 70s with colorectal cancer.

The chain employs TRBV7-2 and TRBJ2-7; D is uncertain. Germline assignment: CDR1 SGHTA and CDR2 FQGNSA. V lost 5 bases to trimming and J lost 0 bases, with 5 bases between them. This CDR3 has 12 amino acids. The CDR3 DNA reads TGTGCCAGCAGCAAACCCTCCTACGAGCAGTACTTC. Its translation is CASSKPSYEQYF.

The J gene is TRBJ2-1, the V gene TRBV9; 9 nucleotides agree with TRBD1. Germline CDR1 SGDLS, CDR2 YYNGEE. This CDR3 spans 19 amino acids. V lost 3 bases to trimming and J lost 2 bases; unmatched junction nucleotides: 15. CDR3 loop: CASSAAGTGYPHTYNEQFF. CDR3 sequence (DNA): TGTGCCAGCAGCGCGGCCGGGACAGGGTACCCTCACACCTACAATGAGCAGTTCTTC.

The rearrangement joins TRBV5-1 to TRBJ2-7; D call uncertain. The CDR3 has 13 amino acids. In germline, CDR1 is SGHRS, CDR2 YFSETQ. V was cut by 1 base and J by 1 base, with 6 bases left in between. CDR3 DNA sequence: TGCGCCAGCAGCTTGCGGCGATCCTACGAGCAGTACTTC. This codes for CASSLRRSYEQYF.

The chain uses TRBV7-9 and TRBJ2-1, with D possibly TRBD2 on 5 matching bases. The V and J ends lost 0 bases and 4 bases respectively, with 10 bases between them. The germline CDR1 and CDR2 sequences are SEHNR and FQNEAQ (reference sequence). CDR3 size: 15 residues. The CDR3 is CASSLAGVSYNEQFF. In DNA, the CDR3 is TGTGCCAGCAGCTTAGCCGGGGTATCGTACAATGAGCAGTTCTTC.

The chain links TRBV7-9 to TRBJ1-1, with a possible D match to TRBD1 (5 bases). The CDR3 covers 16 residues. Trimming removed 4 bases from V and 1 base from J, with 16 bases in between. From germline, CDR1 is SEHNR and CDR2 FQNEAQ (reference sequence). The CDR3 region has the DNA TGTGCCAGCAGCTCAATGGGGACCGCGAGGAACACTGAAGCTTTCTTT. Protein product: CASSSMGTARNTEAFF.

This chain links TRBV3-1 (or the pseudogene TRBV3-2) with TRBJ1-4; a possible D gene is TRBD1 (5 bases). The CDR3 length is 17 residues. The V gene's germline CDR1 is LGHDT and CDR2 YNNKEL (reference sequence). V lost 2 bases and J lost 4, with 17 bases in between. The CDR3, as DNA: TGTGCCAGCAGCCAATACCGCTGGGGCCCCATTAATGAAAAACTGTTTTTT. It specifies CASSQYRWGPINEKLFF.

This chain uses TRBV2 with TRBJ1-2; D is perhaps TRBD1 (6 bases). The CDR3 spans 14 residues. V dropped 4 bases and J dropped 4 bases, with 13 bases sitting between them. Looked up from germline, CDR1 is SNHLY and CDR2 is FYNNEI. CDR3 in amino acids: CASSVQGVGYGYTF. Written as DNA, the CDR3 is TGTGCCAGCAGTGTACAGGGAGTCGGCTATGGCTACACCTTC. Variable domain in full (rest from reference TRBV2 and TRBJ1-2): EPEVTQTPSHQVTQMGQEVILRCVPISNHLYFYWYRQILGQKVEFLVSFYNNEISEKSEIFDDQFSVERPDGSNFTLKIRSTKLEDSAMYFCASSVQGVGYGYTFGSGTRLTVV.

The chain couples TRBV7-9 to TRBJ2-3; D ambiguous. The length of the CDR3 is 13 residues. CDR1 is SEHNR, CDR2 FQNEAQ, per germline (reference sequence). Trimming removed 0 bases from V and 2 bases from J, with 3 bases in between. The chain's CDR3 is CASSLASTDTQYF. CDR3 bases: TGTGCCAGCAGCTTAGCTTCCACAGATACGCAGTATTTT.

This clone was recorded only once. This chain links TRBV19 with TRBJ1-2; D ambiguous. This CDR3 contains 14 residues. Germline V gene sequence: CDR1 LNHDA, CDR2 SQIVND (reference sequence). V shed 6 bases and J shed 5 bases, with 16 bases lying between them. The CDR3 bases are TGTGCCAGTAGGCCCCCCGCAGCGGAGTATGGCTACACCTTC. The encoded protein is CASRPPAAEYGYTF.

This chain uses TRBV5-5 with TRBJ1-4; D remains unclear. The CDR3 has 15 residues. Germline V CDR1 and CDR2: SGHKS, YYEKEE (reference sequence). V was trimmed by 4 bases and J by 0 bases, leaving 10 bases between them. CDR3 protein: CASSVQVATNEKLFF. The CDR3 DNA is TGTGCCAGCAGCGTTCAGGTCGCAACTAATGAAAAACTGTTTTTT.

CDR3: CASSAGTSFYEQYF. The CDR3 region has the DNA TGTGCCAGCAGTGCCGGGACTAGCTTCTACGAGCAGTACTTC. This sequence joins TRBV28 and TRBJ2-7; TRBD2 matches 9 bases. V shed 5 bases, J shed 3 bases, and the junction held 5 bases outside the gene matches. From germline, CDR1 is MDHEN and CDR2 SYDVKM. The CDR3 sequence is 14 residues long.

The CDR3 DNA is TGTGCCAGCAGCTCCAGCCCCCCAGCTAGTGGTTGGGAGACCCAGTACTTC. Translation: CASSSSPPASGWETQYF. The chain is built from TRBV7-8 and TRBJ2-5, with D hard to call. V lost 4 bases, J lost 5 bases, and 23 bases lay in between. This CDR3 region has 17 residues. Germline-derived CDR1 and CDR2 are SGHVS and FQNEAQ.

V gene TRBV5-4 combines with J gene TRBJ2-7; D uncertain. The CDR3 consists of 15 residues. V was clipped by 4 bases and J by 2 bases, with 16 bases between them. Germline V gene data show CDR1 as SGHNT and CDR2 as YYREEE (reference sequence). CDR3 region: CASSNRAIPPYEQYF. The CDR3 DNA reads as TGTGCCAGCAGCAACCGGGCCATCCCCCCCTACGAGCAGTACTTC.

The chain has TRBV18 and TRBJ2-7; possible D gene TRBD2, 5 bases. The CDR3 totals 14 residues. Trimming cost V 3 bases and J 5 bases, with 14 bases left between them. The germline gives CDR1 KGHSH, CDR2 LQKENI. The CDR3 spells CASSPGWEWDEQYF. CDR3 nucleotide sequence: TGTGCCAGCTCACCGGGCTGGGAGTGGGACGAGCAGTACTTC. The full variable domain, in which reference TRBV18 and TRBJ2-7 provide the parts outside the CDR3, is NAGVMQNPRHLVRRRGQEARLRCSPMKGHSHVYWYRQLPEEGLKFMVYLQKENIIDESGMPKERFSAEFPKEGPSILRIQQVVRGDSAAYFCASSPGWEWDEQYFGPGTRLTVT.

The chain links TRBV7-2 to TRBJ2-3; 12 positions match TRBD2. CDR1 SGHTA and CDR2 FQGNSA come from the germline V gene. V lost 5 bases and J lost 4; bases outside the gene matches: 4. CDR3 length: 15 residues. The CDR3 here is CASSPTSGSADTQYF. The CDR3 DNA is TGTGCCAGCAGCCCGACTAGCGGGAGTGCAGATACGCAGTATTTT.

A few counts support this clone. The chain couples TRBV6-4 to TRBJ2-3; 12 bases are shared with TRBD1. Germline V gene data show CDR1 as MRHNA and CDR2 as SNTAGT. Trimming removed 6 bases from V and 6 bases from J; junction bases left unmatched: 7. The CDR3 spans 15 residues. The CDR3 region has the DNA TGTGCCAGCAGCCGGGACAGGGGGCTGTCGGATACGCAGTATTTT. This gives the protein CASSRDRGLSDTQYF.

The rearrangement joins TRBV4-1 to TRBJ1-5; no reliable D call. The CDR3 spans 17 residues. The germline V gene has CDR1 MGHRA and CDR2 YSYEKL. V was pared by 0 bases and J by 3 bases, with 15 bases between. In DNA, the CDR3 is TGCGCCAGCAGCCAAGAGGGTCGTGCCGTTTCCAATCAGCCCCAGCATTTT. It encodes CASSQEGRAVSNQPQHF.

This clone is a singleton in its sample. J is TRBJ1-2 and V is TRBV10-2; a weak D match, TRBD1 (5 bases). CDR1 is WSHSY, CDR2 SAAADI, per germline. The CDR3 totals 12 residues. V lost 10 bases, J lost 4 bases, and 13 bases lay in between. The CDR3 region is CATVRDGYGYTF. The CDR3 DNA reads as TGCGCCACTGTTCGGGACGGCTATGGCTACACCTTC.

This chain uses TRBV7-9 with TRBJ2-5; 7 nucleotides match TRBD1. The CDR3 runs to 14 residues. Trimming took 5 bases from V and 2 from J; bases not matched to a gene: 5. Per the germline V gene, CDR1 is SEHNR and CDR2 is FQNEAQ (reference sequence). The CDR3 DNA is TGTGCCAGCAGCCCCGGGGACAGACAAGAGACCCAGTACTTC. It translates to CASSPGDRQETQYF.

V gene TRBV4-1 combines with J gene TRBJ1-3, with D perhaps TRBD1 (5 bases). This CDR3 is built from 14 residues. Trimming left V 4 bases short and J 4 bases short, with 11 bases between. Per the germline V gene, CDR1 is MGHRA and CDR2 is YSYEKL. The CDR3 DNA reads TGCGCCAGCAGCCCTGGGGGTTTGGGAAACACCATATATTTT. This translates into CASSPGGLGNTIYF.

The J gene is TRBJ1-1, the V gene TRBV4-1; maybe TRBD1 (5 bases). V was clipped by 3 bases and J by 8 bases, with 13 bases between them. Germline assignment: CDR1 MGHRA and CDR2 YSYEKL. CDR3 length equals 13 residues. The CDR3 loop reads CASSQRERGEAFF. CDR3 bases: TGCGCCAGCAGCCAGCGGGAGAGGGGAGAAGCTTTCTTT.

The gene calls are TRBV7-2 and TRBJ2-7, with 8 positions matching TRBD2. Germline assignment: CDR1 SGHTA and CDR2 FQGNSA. The V segment lost 5 bases and the J segment 3 bases; nucleotides outside the gene matches: 3. The CDR3 spans 13 residues. Here the CDR3 reads CASSAGGVYEQYF. The CDR3 nucleotides are TGTGCCAGCAGCGCGGGGGGAGTCTACGAGCAGTACTTC. Together with reference TRBV7-2 and TRBJ2-7, the CDR3 gives the full variable domain: GAGVSQSPSNKVTEKGKDVELRCDPISGHTALYWYRQSLGQGLEFLIYFQGNSAPDKSGLPSDRFSAERTGGSVSTLTIQRTQQEDSAVYLCASSAGGVYEQYFGPGTRLTVT.

This clone was recorded once. This chain links TRBV21-1 with TRBJ1-3. TRBV21-1 constitutes a pseudogene. CDR3 length equals 17 residues. Here the CDR3 reads CASSKDGPGLSGNTIYF. CDR3 bases: TGTGCCAGCAGCAAGGACGGCCCCGGCCTCTCTGGAAACACCATATATTTT.

The chain is built from TRBV11-3 and TRBJ2-7; D assignment may be TRBD1 or TRBD2 (5 bases each). Trimming took off 5 bases at V and 2 bases at J, with 19 bases between the two ends. The CDR3 has 16 residues. Germline V gene data show CDR1 as SGHNT and CDR2 as YENEEA. The CDR3 spells CASSPRQPLGTYEQYF. The DNA of the CDR3 is TGTGCCAGCAGCCCGAGACAGCCGCTCGGGACCTACGAGCAGTACTTC.

This chain joins TRBV6-6 and TRBJ1-3; tentative D call: TRBD1 (5 bases). V lost 5 bases and J lost 1, with 9 bases in between. CDR1 and CDR2 from the germline V gene are MNHNY and SVGAGI (reference sequence). The CDR3 is 14 residues long. DNA for the CDR3: TGTGCCAGCAGTCCGGGGGTATCTGGAAACACCATATATTTT. Amino acid sequence: CASSPGVSGNTIYF.

The V call is TRBV4-1, the J call TRBJ1-5, with 10 bases lining up with TRBD1. The V gene's germline CDR1 is MGHRA and CDR2 YSYEKL. After removal of 2 bases from V and 7 bases from J, the junction contained 8 bases not matched to a gene. The CDR3 contains 16 residues. CDR3 coding DNA: TGCGCCAGCAGCCAACTAGGGACAGGGGTTACGCAGCCCCAGCATTTT. Protein sequence: CASSQLGTGVTQPQHF.